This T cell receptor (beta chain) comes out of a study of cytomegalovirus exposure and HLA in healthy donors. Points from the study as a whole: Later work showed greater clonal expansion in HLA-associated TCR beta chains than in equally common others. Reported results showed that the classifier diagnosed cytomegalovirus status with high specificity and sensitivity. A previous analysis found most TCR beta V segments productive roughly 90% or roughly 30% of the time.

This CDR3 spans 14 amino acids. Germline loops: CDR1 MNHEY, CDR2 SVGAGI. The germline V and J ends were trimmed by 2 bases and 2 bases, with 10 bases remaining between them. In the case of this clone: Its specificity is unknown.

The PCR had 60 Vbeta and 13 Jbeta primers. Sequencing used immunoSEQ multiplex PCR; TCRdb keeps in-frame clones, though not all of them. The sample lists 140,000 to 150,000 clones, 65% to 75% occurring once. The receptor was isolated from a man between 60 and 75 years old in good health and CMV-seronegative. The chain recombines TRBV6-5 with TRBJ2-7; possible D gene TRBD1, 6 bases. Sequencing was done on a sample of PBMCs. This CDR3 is CASSYQGTTYEQYF. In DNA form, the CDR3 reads TGTGCCAGCAGTTACCAGGGGACCACCTACGAGCAGTACTTC.